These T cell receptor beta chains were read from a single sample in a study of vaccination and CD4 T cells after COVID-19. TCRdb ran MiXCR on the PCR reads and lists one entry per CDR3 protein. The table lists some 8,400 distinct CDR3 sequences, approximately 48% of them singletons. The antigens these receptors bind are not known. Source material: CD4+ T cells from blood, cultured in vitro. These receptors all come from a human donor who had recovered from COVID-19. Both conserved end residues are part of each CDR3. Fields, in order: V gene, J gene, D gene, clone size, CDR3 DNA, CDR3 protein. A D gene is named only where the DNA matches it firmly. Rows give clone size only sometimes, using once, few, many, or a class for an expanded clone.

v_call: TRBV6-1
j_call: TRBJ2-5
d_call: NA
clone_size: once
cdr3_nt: TGTGCCAGCAGAAGACAGGATATAGTGAGAGAGACCCAGTACTTC
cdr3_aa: CASRRQDIVRETQYF

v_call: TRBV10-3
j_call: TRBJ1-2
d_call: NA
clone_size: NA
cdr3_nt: TGTGCCATCAGCCGCGGGGGGGCCAACTATGGCTACACCTTC
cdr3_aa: CAISRGGANYGYTF

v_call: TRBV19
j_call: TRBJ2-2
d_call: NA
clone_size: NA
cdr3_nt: TGTGCCAGTAGTATGAAAGGGGTAGGGACCGGGGAGCTGTTTTTT
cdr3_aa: CASSMKGVGTGELFF

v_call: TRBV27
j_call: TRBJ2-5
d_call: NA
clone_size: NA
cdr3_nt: TGTGCCAGCACCCTAGGTGCCTATCTGGAGACCCAGTACTTC
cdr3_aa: CASTLGAYLETQYF

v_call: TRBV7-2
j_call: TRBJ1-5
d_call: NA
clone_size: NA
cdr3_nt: TGTGCCAGCAGCCTGGACAGCAATCAGCCCCAGCATTTT
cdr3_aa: CASSLDSNQPQHF

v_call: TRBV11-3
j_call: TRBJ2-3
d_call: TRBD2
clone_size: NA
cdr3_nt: TGTGCCAGCAGTCCCCGGGGGGTGGCCGGGCAGTATTTT
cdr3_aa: CASSPRGVAGQYF

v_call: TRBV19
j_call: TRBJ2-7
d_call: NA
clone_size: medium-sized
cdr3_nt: TGTGCCAGTAGTCTCACTAGCATCCACGAGCAGTACTTC
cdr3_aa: CASSLTSIHEQYF

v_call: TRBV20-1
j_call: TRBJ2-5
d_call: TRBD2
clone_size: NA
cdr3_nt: TGCAGTAACCCTGGACTAGCGGGGGCCGGAAACCAAGAGACCCAGTACTTC
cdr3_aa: CSNPGLAGAGNQETQYF

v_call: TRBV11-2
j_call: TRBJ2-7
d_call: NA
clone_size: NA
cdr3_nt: TGTGCCAGCACCAATCGGGGGACTGGGGGGCAGTACTTC
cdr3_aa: CASTNRGTGGQYF

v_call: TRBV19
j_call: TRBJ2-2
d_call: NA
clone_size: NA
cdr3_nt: TGTGCCAGTAGTATAATTGCTAGCGGGGAGCTGTTTTTT
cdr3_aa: CASSIIASGELFF

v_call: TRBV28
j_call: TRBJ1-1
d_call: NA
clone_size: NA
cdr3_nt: TGTGCCAGCAGTTTATGGAGGGGGTCGTCCACTGAAGCTTTCTTT
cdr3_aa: CASSLWRGSSTEAFF

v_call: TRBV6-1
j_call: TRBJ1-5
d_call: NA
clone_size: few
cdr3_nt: TGTGCCAGCAGTCCCGGGACTCTAGGAAGGGGCAATCAGCCCCAGCATTTT
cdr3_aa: CASSPGTLGRGNQPQHF

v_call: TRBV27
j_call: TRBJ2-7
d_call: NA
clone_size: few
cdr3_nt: TGTGCCAGCAAGGTTGTGGGCTCCTACGAGCAGTACTTC
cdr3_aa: CASKVVGSYEQYF

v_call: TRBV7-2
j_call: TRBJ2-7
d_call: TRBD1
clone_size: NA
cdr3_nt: TGTGCCAGCAGCTTGGAAGACAGGGTCGGCGAGCAGTACTTC
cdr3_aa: CASSLEDRVGEQYF

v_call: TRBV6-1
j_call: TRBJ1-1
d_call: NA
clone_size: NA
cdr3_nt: TGCGCCAGCACTGCCCTAGGCGGGAACACTGAAGCTTTCTTT
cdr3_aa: CASTALGGNTEAFF

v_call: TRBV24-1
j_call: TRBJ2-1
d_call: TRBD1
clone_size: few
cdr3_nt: TGTGCCACCAGTGATCAGGGGGCTTCCTACAATGAGCAGTTCTTC
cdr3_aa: CATSDQGASYNEQFF

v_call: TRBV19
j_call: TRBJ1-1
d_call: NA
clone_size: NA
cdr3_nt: TGTGCCAGTAGTATCACACTGAACACTGAAGCTTTCTTT
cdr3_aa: CASSITLNTEAFF

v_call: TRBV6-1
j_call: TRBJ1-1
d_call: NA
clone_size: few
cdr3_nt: TGTGCCAGCAGTGAAGGATTCACTGAAGCTTTCTTT
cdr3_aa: CASSEGFTEAFF

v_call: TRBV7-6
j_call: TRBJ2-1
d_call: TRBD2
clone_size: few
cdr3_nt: TGTGCCAGCAGCCCCTCCGGCCGGGGGGGCTGGAATGAGCAGTTCTTC
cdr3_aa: CASSPSGRGGWNEQFF

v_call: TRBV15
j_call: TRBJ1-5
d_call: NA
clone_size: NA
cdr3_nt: TGTGCCACCAGCAGAGAGATGGGGAATCAGCCCCAGCATTTT
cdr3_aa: CATSREMGNQPQHF

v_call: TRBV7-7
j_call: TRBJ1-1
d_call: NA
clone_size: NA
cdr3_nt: TGTGCCAGCAGCTTGAGGGACGGGGGTGAAGCTTTCTTT
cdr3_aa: CASSLRDGGEAFF

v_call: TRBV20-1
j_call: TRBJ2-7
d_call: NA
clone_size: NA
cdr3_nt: TGCAGTGCTAGAGATGCCGGGCCTAGCTCCTACGAGCAGTACTTC
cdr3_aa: CSARDAGPSSYEQYF

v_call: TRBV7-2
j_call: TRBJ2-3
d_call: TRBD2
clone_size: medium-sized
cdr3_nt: TGTGCCAGCAGCTTAGGACTAGCGGGAGTTTGGAGCACAGATACGCAGTATTTT
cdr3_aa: CASSLGLAGVWSTDTQYF

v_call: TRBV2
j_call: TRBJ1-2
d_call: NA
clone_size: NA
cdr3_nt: TGTGCCAGCAGTGACAGGGGTTATGGCTACACCTTC
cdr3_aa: CASSDRGYGYTF

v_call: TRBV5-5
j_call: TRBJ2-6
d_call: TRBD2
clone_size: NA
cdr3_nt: TGTGCCAGCAGCCGGGGTCCAGTCCGGGGGGCTGGGGCCAACGTCCTGACTTTC
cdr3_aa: CASSRGPVRGAGANVLTF

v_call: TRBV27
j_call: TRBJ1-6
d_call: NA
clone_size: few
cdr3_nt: TGTGCCAGCAGCTCTTTGGGCTCCTATAATTCACCCCTCCACTTT
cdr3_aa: CASSSLGSYNSPLHF

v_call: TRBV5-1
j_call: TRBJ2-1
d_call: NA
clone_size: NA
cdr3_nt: TGCGCCAGCAGCGAGGGACAAGGCTCCTACAATGAGCAGTTCTTC
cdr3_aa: CASSEGQGSYNEQFF

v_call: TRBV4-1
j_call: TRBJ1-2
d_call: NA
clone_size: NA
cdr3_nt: TGCGCCAGCAGCCAACGGGAGGGGAGTACCAACTATGGCTACACCTTC
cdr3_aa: CASSQREGSTNYGYTF

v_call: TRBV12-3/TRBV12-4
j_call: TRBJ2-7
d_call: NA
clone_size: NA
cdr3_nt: TGTGCCAGCAGGAACAGTCAGTACGAGCAGTACTTC
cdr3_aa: CASRNSQYEQYF

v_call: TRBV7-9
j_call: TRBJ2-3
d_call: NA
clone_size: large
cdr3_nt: TGTGCCAGCAGCTTAGCCTATAGCACAGATACGCAGTATTTT
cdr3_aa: CASSLAYSTDTQYF

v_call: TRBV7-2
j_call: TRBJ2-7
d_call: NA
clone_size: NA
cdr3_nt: TGTGCCAGCAGCTCCGGGACAGAGCAGTACTTC
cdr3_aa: CASSSGTEQYF

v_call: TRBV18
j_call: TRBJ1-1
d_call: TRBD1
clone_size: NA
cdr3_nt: TGTGCCAGCTCACCACCAGGGGGCTGGGGCACTGAAGCTTTCTTT
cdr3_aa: CASSPPGGWGTEAFF

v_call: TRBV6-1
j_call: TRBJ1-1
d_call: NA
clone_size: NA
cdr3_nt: TGTGCCAGCAGTCCCCGCCGACAGACTGAAGCTTTCTTT
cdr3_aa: CASSPRRQTEAFF

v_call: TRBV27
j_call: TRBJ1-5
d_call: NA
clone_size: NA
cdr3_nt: TGTGCCAGCAGTTTCCGACAGAATCAGCCCCAGCATTTT
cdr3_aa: CASSFRQNQPQHF

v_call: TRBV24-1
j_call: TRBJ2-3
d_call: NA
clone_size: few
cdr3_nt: TGTGCCACCGCTCGGGCCGTCACAGATACGCAGTATTTT
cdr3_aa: CATARAVTDTQYF

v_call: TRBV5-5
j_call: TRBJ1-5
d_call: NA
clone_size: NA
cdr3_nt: TGTGCCAGCAGCGCCCAGGGTTTGCTCGACAATCAGCCCCAGCATTTT
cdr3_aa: CASSAQGLLDNQPQHF

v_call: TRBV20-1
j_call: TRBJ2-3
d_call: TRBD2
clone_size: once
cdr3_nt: TGCAGTGCTAGACCTAGCGGGAGGGCAGATACGCAGTATTTT
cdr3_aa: CSARPSGRADTQYF